Following are 28 T cell receptor beta chains from one sample sequenced in a study of blood T cell repertoires in COVID-19. Sequenced by immunoSEQ multiplex PCR; TCRdb stores in-frame clones only, minus some. Of roughly 50,000 clones listed, 90% are singletons. Specimen: peripheral blood. These receptors were obtained from a man aged 50-60 years with acute or convalescent COVID-19.

This rearrangement joins TRBV4-3 to TRBJ1-6; TRBD1 might be the D (6 bases). The CDR3 totals 15 residues. Germline values: CDR1 LGHNA, CDR2 YSLEER. Deletions cut 4 bases from V and 7 bases from J, with 14 bases between. Here the CDR3 reads CASSPRGHVNSPLHF. The CDR3 DNA sequence: TGCGCCAGCAGCCCAAGGGGACACGTCAATTCACCCCTCCACTTT.

This rearrangement joins TRBV6-5 to TRBJ1-4, with TRBD1 matching over 7 bases. CDR3 length: 12 amino acids. The germline V gene has CDR1 MNHEY and CDR2 SVGAGI. V lost 6 bases, J lost 11 bases, and 6 bases stayed unmatched. CDR3 sequence reads: CASRQGQKKLFF. For the CDR3, the DNA is TGTGCCAGCAGACAGGGACAGAAGAAACTGTTTTTT.

The chain carries TRBV3-1 (or the pseudogene TRBV3-2) and TRBJ1-2; 11 bases are a match to TRBD1. Germline values: CDR1 LGHDT, CDR2 YNNKEL (reference sequence). V lost 4 bases to trimming and J lost 6 bases; unmatched junction nucleotides: 10. The CDR3 covers 16 residues. The CDR3 reads CASSLRPDRGLHGYTF. In DNA form, the CDR3 reads TGTGCCAGCAGCCTAAGGCCGGACAGGGGGCTCCATGGCTACACCTTC.

This clone was seen a few times. CDR3 DNA: TGCGCCAGCAGTGAGTCGGCCCAGGGGGCCCAGTACTTC. Translated, it gives CASSESAQGAQYF. V and J are TRBV10-1 and TRBJ2-5; TRBD1 aligns across 7 bases. Per the germline V gene, CDR1 is WNHNN and CDR2 is SYGVQD (reference sequence). The trim removed 0 bases at V and 9 bases at J, leaving 4 bases unmatched. This CDR3 has 13 residues.

The chain couples TRBV3-1 (or the pseudogene TRBV3-2) to TRBJ1-6; no clear D gene. The V end was cut by 2 bases, the J end by 0 bases, with 23 bases between. The CDR3 has 21 amino acids. Germline V CDR1 and CDR2: LGHDT, YNNKEL (reference sequence). The chain's CDR3 is CASSQYLGPTRKSSYNSPLHF. The CDR3 DNA is TGTGCCAGCAGCCAATACTTAGGCCCGACTAGAAAGAGCTCCTATAATTCACCCCTCCACTTT.

This clone showed up just once. The rearrangement joins TRBV7-6 to TRBJ2-6; 9 nucleotides agree with TRBD1. CDR3 length: 17 residues. Germline assignment: CDR1 SGHVS and CDR2 FNYEAQ. Losses at the gene ends were 4 bases for V and 3 bases for J; bases not matched to a gene: 7. CDR3 bases: TGTGCCAGCAGCTCCAGACGACAGGGGGTTGGGGCCAACGTCCTGACTTTC. Residues: CASSSRRQGVGANVLTF.

This clone was seen only once. V is TRBV12-3 or TRBV12-4 and J is TRBJ2-7; D gene unclear. V lost 0 bases, J lost 6 bases, and 6 bases lay in between. This CDR3 spans 12 amino acids. The CDR3 spells CASSLARFEQYF. CDR3 in DNA: TGTGCCAGCAGTTTAGCCCGGTTCGAGCAGTACTTC.

V is TRBV9 and J is TRBJ2-5; the D is unclear. CDR3 length equals 14 residues. Trimming shortened V by 0 bases and J by 1 base, and 7 bases separated the two germline ends. Germline V gene lookup returns CDR1 SGDLS and CDR2 YYNGEE. This chain's CDR3 is CASSVGAFQETQYF. DNA for the CDR3: TGTGCCAGCAGCGTAGGGGCTTTCCAAGAGACCCAGTACTTC.

Written as DNA, the CDR3 is TGTGCCAGCTACGGACAGGAGAGGAACTATGGCTACACCTTC. Its translation is CASYGQERNYGYTF. This chain links TRBV18 with TRBJ1-2; 7 bases are shared with TRBD1. Trimming cost V 7 bases and J 2 bases; bases outside gene matches: 7. The CDR3 is 14 amino acids. Germline V gene lookup returns CDR1 KGHSH and CDR2 LQKENI.

The rearrangement links TRBV15 to TRBJ2-3, with TRBD2 matching 7 bases. This CDR3 has 18 amino acids. Germline V gene data show CDR1 as LNHNV and CDR2 as YYDKDF (reference sequence). The junction had 9 bases not matched to a gene; V was cut back by 0 bases and J by 0 bases. The CDR3 sequence is CATSRDPVAGISTDTQYF. Here the CDR3 DNA reads TGTGCCACCAGCAGAGACCCCGTAGCGGGTATTAGCACAGATACGCAGTATTTT.

The chain recombines TRBV11-3 with TRBJ2-1; 10 bases line up with TRBD2. The CDR3 length is 17 residues. The germline CDR1 and CDR2 sequences are SGHNT and YENEEA. Trimming took 4 bases from V and 8 from J; bases not matched to a gene: 14. CDR3 amino acids: CASSSGGGLAGAHEQFF. CDR3 sequence (DNA): TGTGCCAGCAGCTCGGGGGGTGGCCTAGCGGGAGCCCATGAGCAGTTCTTC.

The chain couples TRBV5-5 to TRBJ1-4; no clear D gene. The germline V gene has CDR1 SGHKS and CDR2 YYEKEE (reference sequence). V was shortened by 3 bases and J by 0 bases, with 9 bases between the two germline ends. The CDR3 spans 15 residues. CDR3 residues: CASSSFFSTNEKLFF. For the CDR3, the DNA is TGTGCCAGCAGCTCGTTCTTCTCAACTAATGAAAAACTGTTTTTT.

In DNA form, the CDR3 reads TGTGCCAGCTCTGAGGGCGGCTCCTACAATGAGCAGTTCTTC. Amino acid sequence: CASSEGGSYNEQFF. The chain carries TRBV25-1 and TRBJ2-1; a weak D match, TRBD2 (5 bases). Per germline, CDR1 MGHDK and CDR2 SYGVNS. V gave up 8 bases and J gave up 0 bases, with 11 bases separating them. The CDR3 runs 14 residues.

The CDR3 DNA reads as TGTGCCTGGAACAGGGTCTCTGAAGCTTTCTTT. Protein sequence: CAWNRVSEAFF. This chain joins TRBV30 and TRBJ1-1; tentative D call: TRBD1 (6 bases). The CDR3 extends over 11 amino acids. Trimming took 4 bases from V and 6 from J, leaving 9 bases between them. Germline CDR1 and CDR2: GTSNPN and SVGIG (reference sequence).

The chain employs TRBV19 and TRBJ1-6; 11 nucleotides agree with TRBD1. CDR3 size: 15 residues. Germline lookup yields CDR1 LNHDA and CDR2 SQIVND (reference sequence). The V gene end was trimmed by 5 bases and the J gene end by 8 bases; junction bases not matched to a gene: 5. In DNA form, the CDR3 reads TGTGCCAGTAGTGCCAGGACAGGGGGCGATTCACCCCTCCACTTT. It codes for CASSARTGGDSPLHF. Combining the CDR3 with reference TRBV19 and TRBJ1-6 gives the whole variable domain DGGITQSPKYLFRKEGQNVTLSCEQNLNHDAMYWYRQDPGQGLRLIYYSQIVNDFQKGDIAEGYSVSREKKESFPLTVTSAQKNPTAFYLCASSARTGGDSPLHFGNGTRLTVT.

This chain links TRBV27 with TRBJ2-7; 8 bases agree with TRBD2. From germline, CDR1 is MNHEY and CDR2 SMNVEV (reference sequence). This CDR3 is built from 12 residues. J gave up 9 bases and V 5 bases, and 6 bases lay outside the gene matches. The CDR3 nucleotides read TGTGCCAGCAGTGTACAGGGACTAGGGCAGTACTTC. Translating gives CASSVQGLGQYF.

This clone was picked up one time. V gene TRBV4-1 combines with J gene TRBJ2-5; TRBD2 agrees at 10 bases. From germline, CDR1 is MGHRA and CDR2 YSYEKL. There are 15 residues in the CDR3. Trimming at V came to 0 bases and at J to 6 bases, leaving 4 bases not matched to a gene. DNA for the CDR3: TGCGCCAGCAGCCAAGATCCTAGCGGGAGACAGACCCAGTACTTC. Protein sequence: CASSQDPSGRQTQYF.

This sequence joins TRBV12-5 and TRBJ1-2; 7 bases map to TRBD1. The CDR3 is 15 residues long. Per the germline V gene, CDR1 is LGHNT and CDR2 is FRNRAP. The V gene end was trimmed by 6 bases and the J gene end by 6 bases; junction bases not matched to a gene: 13. The CDR3 loop is CASGYFDRVQNGYTF. For the CDR3, the DNA is TGTGCTAGTGGGTATTTTGACAGGGTTCAAAATGGCTACACCTTC.

This clone was seen a handful of times. The DNA of the CDR3 is TGTGCCAGCAGTGAAAACCGCGCCGCGGGGGAAAAACTGTTTTTT. It specifies CASSENRAAGEKLFF. The V call is TRBV2, the J call TRBJ1-4; D is undetermined. Trimming shortened V by 2 bases and J by 8 bases, and 15 bases separated the two germline ends. This CDR3 has 15 residues. Looked up from germline, CDR1 is SNHLY and CDR2 is FYNNEI.

CDR3 sequence (DNA): TGTGCCAGCTCAGACAGGCGGAACTCGCAAGAGACCCAGTACTTC. Protein sequence: CASSDRRNSQETQYF. The rearrangement links TRBV18 to TRBJ2-5; a possible D gene is TRBD1 (6 bases). V shed 5 bases and J shed 2 bases, with 15 bases lying between them. The germline gives CDR1 KGHSH, CDR2 LQKENI. CDR3 length equals 15 residues.

The J gene is TRBJ1-1, the V gene TRBV5-1; a possible D gene is TRBD1 (6 bases). V lost 0 bases and J 7 bases, leaving 10 bases between the germline ends. CDR1 is SGHRS, CDR2 YFSETQ, per germline. The CDR3 has 13 residues. The CDR3 sequence is CASSLVGGGEAFF. The CDR3 coding sequence is TGCGCCAGCAGCTTGGTAGGGGGTGGTGAAGCTTTCTTT.

The chain recombines TRBV4-2 with TRBJ2-7, with TRBD2 identical over 8 bases. With 4 bases clipped from V and 1 base from J, the junction kept 9 bases outside the gene matches. The germline V gene has CDR1 LGHNA and CDR2 YNFKEQ. CDR3 length: 16 residues. CDR3 sequence (DNA): TGTGCCAGCAGCCCCATGGGGGGACTAGGGTCCTACGAGCAGTACTTC. This translates into CASSPMGGLGSYEQYF.

This sequence joins TRBV5-6 and TRBJ2-7; 12 bases fit TRBD2. After removal of 4 bases from V and 1 base from J, the junction contained 6 bases not matched to a gene. Per the germline V gene, CDR1 is SGHDT and CDR2 is YYEEEE. The CDR3 has 16 residues. The CDR3, as DNA: TGTGCCAGCAGCCCGGGACTAGCGGGCGTATCCTACGAGCAGTACTTC. As protein: CASSPGLAGVSYEQYF.

This clone has only one observation. The chain employs TRBV19 and TRBJ2-2; D is perhaps TRBD1 (5 bases). Trimming cost V 5 bases and J 2 bases, with 15 bases left between them. Germline V gene data show CDR1 as LNHDA and CDR2 as SQIVND (reference sequence). The CDR3 has 16 amino acids. In DNA form, the CDR3 reads TGTGCCAGTAGTCCCCCGACAGCATTTAACACCGGGGAGCTGTTTTTT. Amino acid sequence: CASSPPTAFNTGELFF. Full variable domain (outside the CDR3, taken from reference TRBV19 and TRBJ2-2): DGGITQSPKYLFRKEGQNVTLSCEQNLNHDAMYWYRQDPGQGLRLIYYSQIVNDFQKGDIAEGYSVSREKKESFPLTVTSAQKNPTAFYLCASSPPTAFNTGELFFGEGSRLTVL.

Notes on this clone: Sequence at one end of the junction differs from germline and may be a read error. This chain uses TRBV6-5 with TRBJ1-1, with D unresolved. The CDR3 length is 13 residues. The germline V gene has CDR1 MNHEY and CDR2 SVGAGI. This chain's CDR3 is CASSALRNSEAFF. The CDR3 DNA reads TGTGCCAGCTCGGCACTTAGAAACAGTGAAGCTTTCTTT.

The chain employs TRBV14 and TRBJ2-1; D is ambiguous. Germline-derived CDR1 and CDR2 are SGHDN and FVKESK. The CDR3 extends over 16 amino acids. V was cut by 1 base and J by 5 bases, with 15 bases left in between. In DNA form, the CDR3 reads TGTGCCAGCAGCCAAGGCACGTTACAGAGACACAATGAGCAGTTCTTC. Protein product: CASSQGTLQRHNEQFF.

This clone has just one count. V gene TRBV19 combines with J gene TRBJ1-2; D gene unclear. This CDR3 comprises 13 residues. V lost 3 bases to trimming and J lost 0 bases, with 5 bases between them. Germline CDR1 and CDR2: LNHDA and SQIVND (reference sequence). The CDR3 spells CASSMAANYGYTF. The CDR3 nucleotides read TGTGCCAGTAGTATGGCAGCTAACTATGGCTACACCTTC.

The chain recombines TRBV30 with TRBJ2-5; D perhaps matches TRBD1 (6 bases). The CDR3 is made up of 13 amino acids. Germline V gives CDR1 GTSNPN, CDR2 SVGIG (reference sequence). V was cut by 0 bases and J by 5 bases, with 10 bases left in between. The CDR3 protein is CAWSVIRGETQYF. The CDR3 coding sequence is TGTGCCTGGAGTGTAATCAGGGGCGAGACCCAGTACTTC.